These 23 T cell receptor beta chains originate from one sample sequenced in a study of CD8+CD57+ T cells in acquired aplastic anemia. Genomic DNA constituted the template upon which TCR beta VDJ and CDR3 profiling was performed. TCRdb analysed the reads with MiXCR anew, one entry per CDR3 protein. The sample carries 35,000 to 40,000 distinct CDR3 sequences, roughly three quarters recorded once. The specimen sequenced was sorted CD4+, CD8+, or CD8+CD57+ T cells (not recorded which) from PBMCs. The receptors come from a human donor in good health, serving as a control.

V usage is TRBV29-1 and J usage is TRBJ2-5; the match to TRBD1 covers 10 bases. With V trimmed by 4 bases and J by 5 bases, 4 bases remained unmatched. There are 13 residues in the CDR3. The germline V gene encodes CDR1 SQVTM and CDR2 ANQGSEA. CDR3: CSVGDRGEETQYF. CDR3 DNA sequence: TGCAGCGTTGGGGACAGGGGAGAGGAGACCCAGTACTTC.

This chain uses TRBV29-1 with TRBJ1-1, with D possibly being TRBD1 (5 bases). Germline assignment: CDR1 SQVTM and CDR2 ANQGSEA. V lost 4 bases, J lost 3 bases, and 12 bases lay in between. The CDR3 extends over 13 amino acids. The CDR3 protein is CSVGKGRDTEAFF. DNA for the CDR3: TGCAGCGTTGGAAAGGGGCGCGACACTGAAGCTTTCTTT.

The rearrangement joins TRBV29-1 to TRBJ2-5; TRBD2 matches at 13 bases. J lost 2 bases, V lost 7 bases, and 10 bases had no gene match. Germline assignment: CDR1 SQVTM and CDR2 ANQGSEA. CDR3 length: 16 residues. CDR3 loop: CSALETSGGIQETQYF. CDR3 nucleotides: TGCAGCGCCCTAGAGACTAGCGGGGGGATTCAAGAGACCCAGTACTTC.

This chain uses TRBV20-1 with TRBJ2-5; D call uncertain. The CDR3 runs to 12 residues. Germline CDR1 reads DFQATT; CDR2 reads SNEGSKA (reference sequence). The V and J ends lost 4 bases and 5 bases respectively, with 11 bases between them. The CDR3 region is CSAIRTDETQYF. The CDR3 DNA reads TGCAGTGCTATACGGACCGACGAGACCCAGTACTTC.

The rearrangement uses TRBV2 and TRBJ1-5, with D possibly being TRBD1 (6 bases). V was shortened by 8 bases and J by 5 bases, with 13 bases between the two germline ends. The CDR3 contains 13 residues. Germline V lookup: CDR1 SNHLY, CDR2 FYNNEI. The CDR3 protein is CASEGGADQPQHF. DNA of the CDR3: TGTGCCAGCGAAGGGGGGGCCGATCAGCCCCAGCATTTT.

This chain uses TRBV7-2 with TRBJ2-5, with 9 bases aligning to TRBD2. The V gene's germline CDR1 is SGHTA and CDR2 FQGNSA. V shed 2 bases and J 5 bases; nucleotides not matched to a gene: 9. The CDR3 extends over 16 amino acids. CDR3 bases: TGTGCCAGCAGCTTAATTGGCGGGGGGGCCTCTGAGACCCAGTACTTC. It codes for CASSLIGGGASETQYF.

The chain couples TRBV7-2 to TRBJ2-7; D ambiguous. The V gene lost 5 bases and the J gene lost 0 bases, with 5 bases spanning the gap. This CDR3 has 12 amino acids. CDR1 SGHTA and CDR2 FQGNSA come from the germline V gene. In nucleotides, the CDR3 is TGTGCCAGCAGCCTTAGCTCCTACGAGCAGTACTTC. This gives the protein CASSLSSYEQYF.

This clonotype was detected ten times or more. The CDR3 loop is CASTQGRRARDQPQHF. Here the CDR3 DNA reads TGCGCCAGCACCCAGGGTAGGAGGGCCCGCGATCAGCCCCAGCATTTT. The V call is TRBV10-1, the J call TRBJ1-5; D is possibly TRBD1 (5 bases). Germline values: CDR1 WNHNN, CDR2 SYGVQD (reference sequence). Deletions cut 7 bases from V and 5 bases from J, with 21 bases between. The CDR3 contains 16 residues.

This chain connects TRBV7-6 to TRBJ2-1; 8 nucleotides agree with TRBD1. After removal of 8 bases from V and 5 bases from J, the junction contained 5 bases not matched to a gene. In germline, CDR1 is SGHVS, CDR2 FNYEAQ. The CDR3 spans 13 residues. The CDR3, as DNA: TGTGCCAGCGCTCAGGGGGCTAACAATGAGCAGTTCTTC. It codes for CASAQGANNEQFF.

V gene TRBV12-3 or TRBV12-4 combines with J gene TRBJ2-7; possible D gene TRBD1, 7 bases. Between the trimmed V and J ends, which lost 5 bases and 2 bases, there was a span of 16 bases. This CDR3 is 15 amino acids long. The CDR3 reads CASSPPGDSTYEQYF. CDR3 sequence (DNA): TGTGCCAGCAGTCCACCGGGGGACAGCACCTACGAGCAGTACTTC.

The chain is built from TRBV19 and TRBJ2-7; D is perhaps TRBD1 (6 bases). Germline CDR1 and CDR2: LNHDA and SQIVND (reference sequence). Trimming stripped 3 bases from V and 7 bases from J, with 13 bases between. This CDR3 is 13 amino acids long. In DNA, the CDR3 is TGTGCCAGTAGTATCCCAGGGGTGGTGGAGCAGTACTTC. Its protein product is CASSIPGVVEQYF.

The J gene is TRBJ2-2, the V gene TRBV15, with D unclear. V shed 6 bases and J shed 4 bases, with 12 bases lying between them. The CDR3 is 14 amino acids. Germline V gives CDR1 LNHNV, CDR2 YYDKDF (reference sequence). The chain's CDR3 is CATRGEASTGELFF. In DNA form, the CDR3 reads TGTGCCACCAGGGGTGAGGCCAGCACCGGGGAGCTGTTTTTT.

This chain connects TRBV7-9 to TRBJ1-2, with TRBD1 as a possible D gene (6 bases). V was clipped by 5 bases and J by 5 bases, with 18 bases between them. Germline values: CDR1 SEHNR, CDR2 FQNEAQ (reference sequence). The CDR3 has 15 residues. In DNA form, the CDR3 reads TGTGCCAGCAGCCCCCGGACAGATACAGCGTATGGCTACACCTTC. Its translation: CASSPRTDTAYGYTF.

CDR3 residues: CASSQSGGANEQFF. Written as DNA, the CDR3 is TGCGCCAGCAGCCAGAGCGGGGGGGCCAATGAGCAGTTCTTC. This chain connects TRBV5-1 to TRBJ2-1; TRBD2 matches at 10 bases. The J segment lost 6 bases and the V segment lost 4 bases, leaving 4 bases of the junction unmatched. The CDR3 runs to 14 residues. Germline CDR1 and CDR2: SGHRS and YFSETQ.

CDR3 DNA sequence: TGCAGTGCTCCGTCTGCCAGGGAGACGACTGAAGCTTTCTTT. This gives the protein CSAPSARETTEAFF. V is TRBV20-1 and J is TRBJ1-1; a weak D match, TRBD1 (5 bases). The germline CDR1 and CDR2 sequences are DFQATT and SNEGSKA (reference sequence). Between the trimmed V and J ends, which lost 5 bases and 5 bases, there was a span of 18 bases. The CDR3 consists of 14 residues.

CDR3 residues: CASSKIGSSGGETQYF. The CDR3 nucleotides are TGTGCCAGCAGCAAGATAGGGTCTAGCGGTGGGGAGACCCAGTACTTC. The rearrangement joins TRBV25-1 to TRBJ2-5; the match to TRBD2 covers 7 bases. V lost 6 bases and J lost 5; bases outside the gene matches: 15. The CDR3 runs to 16 residues. CDR1 MGHDK and CDR2 SYGVNS come from the germline V gene.

This rearrangement joins TRBV7-3 to TRBJ1-1, with D uncertain. Trimming shortened V by 5 bases and J by 2 bases, and 9 bases separated the two germline ends. The germline CDR1 and CDR2 sequences are SGHTA and FQGTGA. The CDR3 consists of 13 residues. CDR3 coding DNA: TGTGCCAGCAGCCAGACCCCTAACACTGAAGCTTTCTTT. This gives the protein CASSQTPNTEAFF.

V is TRBV7-8 and J is TRBJ1-2, with 8 bases identical to TRBD1. Germline loops: CDR1 SGHVS, CDR2 FQNEAQ. V lost 1 base and J lost 4; bases outside the gene matches: 5. The CDR3 runs to 15 residues. The CDR3 spells CASSLEGQGGYGYTF. The CDR3 DNA reads TGTGCCAGCAGCTTAGAAGGACAGGGCGGCTATGGCTACACCTTC.

The V call is TRBV19, the J call TRBJ1-3; TRBD1 agrees at 7 bases. The CDR3 loop spans 13 amino acids. The V gene end was trimmed by 7 bases and the J gene end by 6 bases; junction bases not matched to a gene: 6. The V gene's germline CDR1 is LNHDA and CDR2 SQIVND (reference sequence). CDR3 protein: CASTTGLANTIYF. The CDR3 DNA reads as TGTGCCAGTACGACAGGGCTTGCAAACACCATATATTTT. The whole variable domain, filled in from reference TRBV19 and TRBJ1-3, reads DGGITQSPKYLFRKEGQNVTLSCEQNLNHDAMYWYRQDPGQGLRLIYYSQIVNDFQKGDIAEGYSVSREKKESFPLTVTSAQKNPTAFYLCASTTGLANTIYFGEGSWLTVV.

The V call is TRBV29-1, the J call TRBJ2-3; 7 bases are shared with TRBD1. Germline V lookup: CDR1 SQVTM, CDR2 ANQGSEA. J was trimmed by 2 bases and V by 6 bases; bases with no gene match: 2. This CDR3 is 12 amino acids long. This CDR3 reads CSVGTVTDTQYF. The CDR3 DNA reads TGCAGCGTCGGGACAGTCACAGATACGCAGTATTTT.

The genes are TRBV7-9 and TRBJ2-7, with D maybe TRBD2 (5 bases). The CDR3 has 13 amino acids. Per germline, CDR1 SEHNR and CDR2 FQNEAQ (reference sequence). Trimming removed 8 bases from V and 1 base from J, with 12 bases in between. The CDR3 coding sequence is TGTGCCAGCGGAGGACGCTATTCCTACGAGCAGTACTTC. Protein sequence: CASGGRYSYEQYF.

This clonotype was found many times. This rearrangement joins TRBV7-9 to TRBJ1-2, with D perhaps TRBD1 (5 bases). This CDR3 spans 12 amino acids. V was clipped by 5 bases and J by 7 bases, with 11 bases between them. In germline, CDR1 is SEHNR, CDR2 FQNEAQ (reference sequence). CDR3 loop: CASSQGLSGYTF. CDR3 sequence (DNA): TGTGCCAGCAGCCAGGGTTTGAGTGGCTACACCTTC.

J is TRBJ2-7 and V is TRBV15; TRBD1 or TRBD2 may be the D gene (5 bases each). CDR3 length: 16 amino acids. Per germline, CDR1 LNHNV and CDR2 YYDKDF (reference sequence). Between the trimmed V and J ends, which lost 0 bases and 2 bases, there was a span of 14 bases. CDR3 sequence (DNA): TGTGCCACCAGCAGAGATCGGGCAGGGACGGCCTACGAGCAGTACTTC. Its translation: CATSRDRAGTAYEQYF.